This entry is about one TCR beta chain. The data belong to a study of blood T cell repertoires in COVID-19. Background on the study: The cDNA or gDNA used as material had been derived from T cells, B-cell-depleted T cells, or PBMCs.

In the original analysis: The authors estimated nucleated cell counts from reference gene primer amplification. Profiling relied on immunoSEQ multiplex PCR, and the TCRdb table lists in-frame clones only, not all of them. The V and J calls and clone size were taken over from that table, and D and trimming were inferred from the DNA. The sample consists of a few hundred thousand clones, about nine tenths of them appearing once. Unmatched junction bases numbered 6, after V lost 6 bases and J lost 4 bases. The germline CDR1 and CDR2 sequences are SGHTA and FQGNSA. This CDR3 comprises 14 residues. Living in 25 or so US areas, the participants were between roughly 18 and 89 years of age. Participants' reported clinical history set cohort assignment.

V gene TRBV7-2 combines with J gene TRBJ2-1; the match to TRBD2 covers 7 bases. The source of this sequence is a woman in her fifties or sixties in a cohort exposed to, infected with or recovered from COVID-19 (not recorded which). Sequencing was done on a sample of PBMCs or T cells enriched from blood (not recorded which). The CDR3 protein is CASSPGGGYNEQFF. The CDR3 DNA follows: TGTGCCAGCAGTCCAGGCGGGGGTTACAATGAGCAGTTCTTC.